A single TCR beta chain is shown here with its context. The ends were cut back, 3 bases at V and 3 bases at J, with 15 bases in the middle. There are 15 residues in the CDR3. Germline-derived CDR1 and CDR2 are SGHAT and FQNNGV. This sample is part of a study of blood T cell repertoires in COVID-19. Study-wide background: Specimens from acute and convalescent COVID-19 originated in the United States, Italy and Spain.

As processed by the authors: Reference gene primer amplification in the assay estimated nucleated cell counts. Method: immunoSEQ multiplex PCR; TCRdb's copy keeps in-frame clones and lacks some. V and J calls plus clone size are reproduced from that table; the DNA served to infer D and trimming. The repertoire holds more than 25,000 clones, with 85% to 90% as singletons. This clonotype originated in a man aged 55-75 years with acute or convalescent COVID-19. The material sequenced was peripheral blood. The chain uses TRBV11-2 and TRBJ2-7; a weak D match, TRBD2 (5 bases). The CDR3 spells CASSFNGLILYEQYF. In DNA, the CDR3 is TGTGCCAGCAGCTTTAACGGACTCATCCTCTACGAGCAGTACTTC.